This passage covers 5 T cell receptor beta chains from one sample sequenced in a study of cytomegalovirus exposure and HLA in healthy donors. Method: immunoSEQ multiplex PCR; TCRdb's copy keeps in-frame clones and lacks some. The sample holds about 50,000 clones; 90% to 95% are singletons and the top ten take roughly 1.7%. Source material: PBMCs. These receptors originate from a woman under 30 in good health and CMV-seropositive.

This clone was detected only once. The J gene is TRBJ1-2, the V gene TRBV19, with 7 nucleotides matching TRBD1. The CDR3 contains 14 residues. J was trimmed by 3 bases and V by 6 bases; bases with no gene match: 7. Germline assignment: CDR1 LNHDA and CDR2 SQIVND (reference sequence). The CDR3 DNA follows: TGTGCCAGTAGAAGCAGGGGGTTTGACTATGGCTACACCTTC. Protein: CASRSRGFDYGYTF.

This rearrangement joins TRBV7-2 to TRBJ1-2; 7 bases match TRBD1. The CDR3 is made up of 14 amino acids. Per the germline V gene, CDR1 is SGHTA and CDR2 is FQGNSA. Unmatched junction bases numbered 6, after V lost 3 bases and J lost 5 bases. The CDR3 DNA reads TGTGCCAGCAGCTTCTCAGGGGGAAGTTATGGCTACACCTTC. Its protein is CASSFSGGSYGYTF.

The gene calls are TRBV19 and TRBJ1-1; D call uncertain. The CDR3 is 14 amino acids. Trimming left V 3 bases short and J 0 bases short, with 8 bases between. The germline CDR1 and CDR2 sequences are LNHDA and SQIVND (reference sequence). In nucleotides, the CDR3 is TGTGCCAGTAGTATGGCAGTAATGAACACTGAAGCTTTCTTT. Its translation is CASSMAVMNTEAFF.

V is TRBV5-1 and J is TRBJ1-6; 7 nucleotides agree with TRBD1. From germline, CDR1 is SGHRS and CDR2 YFSETQ. V shed 4 bases and J 10 bases; nucleotides not matched to a gene: 8. The CDR3 contains 14 residues. The CDR3: CASSDAQGNSPLHF. The CDR3 DNA sequence: TGCGCCAGCAGCGATGCACAGGGGAACTCACCCCTCCACTTT.

The chain joins TRBV4-1 to TRBJ2-1; TRBD2 matches 9 bases. The germline CDR1 and CDR2 sequences are MGHRA and YSYEKL. The CDR3 runs 15 residues. The V segment lost 1 base and the J segment 6 bases; nucleotides outside the gene matches: 4. DNA of the CDR3: TGCGCCAGCAGCCAAGGAGGACTAGCGCTCAATGAGCAGTTCTTC. This encodes CASSQGGLALNEQFF.